One T cell receptor (beta chain) is described in this entry. Its antigen remains unidentified. The sample originates from a study of CD8+ T cells in alopecia areata. Following RNA extraction, reverse transcription yielded cDNA that acted as the sequencing template. The method was immunoSEQ multiplex PCR; TCRdb's version includes in-frame clones alone and lacks a portion of them. The sample lists 35,000 to 45,000 clones, 92% occurring once. Stated treatment: oral pan-JAK inhibitor, 5-10 mg twice daily. Study-wide results and limits: Alopecia totalis/universalis scalp especially showed more expanded CD8+ clones than normal scalp. Scalp clonality dropped significantly under tofacitinib, as did expanded CD8+ top-100 clones.

The input for sequencing was CD8+ T cells sorted from blood, taken at week 24, from a patient treated with tofacitinib. The TCR was taken from a human donor with alopecia areata.

As DNA, the CDR3 is TGTGCCAGCAGCCCAGGTCCGGAGGTGGAGCAGTACTTC. Amino acid sequence: CASSPGPEVEQYF. This chain joins TRBV7-9 and TRBJ2-7, with D possibly matching TRBD2 (5 bases). This CDR3 is 13 amino acids long. V was shortened by 5 bases and J by 7 bases, with 15 bases between the two germline ends. CDR1 is SEHNR and CDR2 is FQNEAQ in the germline V gene (reference sequence).